This TCR beta chain was recovered during a study of T cells expressing NK-cell markers. For each CDR3 protein, TCRdb gives one entry from its re-call of the 5' RACE reads, without DNA. Seen in this sample are 450,000 to 600,000 distinct CDR3 sequences; the ten most common clones hold 3% to 4.5%. In regard to this clonotype: What it binds is unknown.

Findings and caveats of the study: HCMV specificity of the expanded NKG2C+ T cell clones stayed unclear.

Per germline, CDR1 MNHEY and CDR2 SVGAGI. The CDR3 spans 16 residues. The V gene is TRBV6-5, the J gene TRBJ2-3. The source is a man aged 18 to 29 in good health. The sample consisted of blood T cells: a sorted CD56 or NKG2C T cell subset, CD4+ or CD8+ T cells, or bulk PBMC T cells (not recorded which). CDR3 sequence reads: CASSYSRRSSTDTQYF.